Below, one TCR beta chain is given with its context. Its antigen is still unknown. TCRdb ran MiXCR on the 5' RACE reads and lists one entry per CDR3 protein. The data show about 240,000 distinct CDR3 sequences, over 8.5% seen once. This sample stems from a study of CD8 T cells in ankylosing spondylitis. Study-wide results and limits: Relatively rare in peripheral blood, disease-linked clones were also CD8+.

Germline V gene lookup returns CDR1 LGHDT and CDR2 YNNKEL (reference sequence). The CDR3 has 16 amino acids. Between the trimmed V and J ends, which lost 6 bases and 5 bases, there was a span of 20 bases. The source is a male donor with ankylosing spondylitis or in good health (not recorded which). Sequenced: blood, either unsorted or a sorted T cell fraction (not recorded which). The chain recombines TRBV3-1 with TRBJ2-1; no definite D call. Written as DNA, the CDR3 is TGTGCCAGCAGACCCTCGGACGTTAGGGCCGACAATGAGCAGTTCTTC. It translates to CASRPSDVRADNEQFF.